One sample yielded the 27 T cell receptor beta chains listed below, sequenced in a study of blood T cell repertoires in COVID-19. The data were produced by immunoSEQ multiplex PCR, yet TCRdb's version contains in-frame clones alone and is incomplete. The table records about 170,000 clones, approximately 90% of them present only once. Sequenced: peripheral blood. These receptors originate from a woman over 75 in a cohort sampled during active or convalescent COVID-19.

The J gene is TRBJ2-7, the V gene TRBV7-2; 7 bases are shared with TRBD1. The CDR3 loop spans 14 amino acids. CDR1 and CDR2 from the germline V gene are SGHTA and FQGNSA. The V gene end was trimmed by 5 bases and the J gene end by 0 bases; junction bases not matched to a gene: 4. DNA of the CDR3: TGTGCCAGCAGCCTGGGACAGACCTCCTACGAGCAGTACTTC. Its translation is CASSLGQTSYEQYF.

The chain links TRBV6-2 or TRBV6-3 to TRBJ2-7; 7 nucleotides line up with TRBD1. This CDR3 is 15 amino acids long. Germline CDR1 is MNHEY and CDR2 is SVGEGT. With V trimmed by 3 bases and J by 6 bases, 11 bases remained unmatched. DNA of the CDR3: TGTGCCAGCAGTTATATAGTACAGGGGATCGGCGAGCAGTACTTC. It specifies CASSYIVQGIGEQYF.

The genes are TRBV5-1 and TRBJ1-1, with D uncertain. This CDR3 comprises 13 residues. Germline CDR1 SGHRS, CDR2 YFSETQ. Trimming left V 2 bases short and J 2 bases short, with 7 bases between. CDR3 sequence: CASSFQANTEAFF. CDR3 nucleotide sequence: TGCGCCAGCAGCTTTCAAGCAAACACTGAAGCTTTCTTT.

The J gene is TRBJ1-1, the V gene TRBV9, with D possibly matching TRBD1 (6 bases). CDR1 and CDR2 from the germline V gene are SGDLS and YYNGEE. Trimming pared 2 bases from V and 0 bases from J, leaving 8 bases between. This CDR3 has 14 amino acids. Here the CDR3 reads CASSVGTLNTEAFF. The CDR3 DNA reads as TGTGCCAGCAGCGTCGGGACATTGAACACTGAAGCTTTCTTT.

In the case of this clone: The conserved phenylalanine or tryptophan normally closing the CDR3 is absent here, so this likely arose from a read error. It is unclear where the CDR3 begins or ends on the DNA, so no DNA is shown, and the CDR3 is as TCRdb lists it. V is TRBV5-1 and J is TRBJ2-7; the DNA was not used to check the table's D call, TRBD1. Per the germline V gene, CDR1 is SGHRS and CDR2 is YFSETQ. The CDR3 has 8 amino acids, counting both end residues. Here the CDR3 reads CASSETGR.

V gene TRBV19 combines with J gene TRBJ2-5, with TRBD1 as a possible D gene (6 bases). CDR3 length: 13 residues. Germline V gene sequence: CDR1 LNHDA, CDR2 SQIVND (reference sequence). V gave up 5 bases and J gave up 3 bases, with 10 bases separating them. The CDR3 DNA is TGTGCCAGTAGTTACAGGACAGAAGAGACCCAGTACTTC. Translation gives CASSYRTEETQYF.

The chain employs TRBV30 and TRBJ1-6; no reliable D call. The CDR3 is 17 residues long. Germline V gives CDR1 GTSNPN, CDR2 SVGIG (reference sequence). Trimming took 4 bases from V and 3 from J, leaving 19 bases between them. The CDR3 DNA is TGTGCCTGGACGTCATTCCGGACTCTGCTCTATAATTCACCCCTCCACTTT. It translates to CAWTSFRTLLYNSPLHF.

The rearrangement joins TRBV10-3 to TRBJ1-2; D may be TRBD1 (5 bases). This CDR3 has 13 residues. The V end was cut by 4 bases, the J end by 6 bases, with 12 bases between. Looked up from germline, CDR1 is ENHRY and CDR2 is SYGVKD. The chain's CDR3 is CAISVPRVNGYTF. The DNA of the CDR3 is TGTGCCATCAGTGTTCCCAGGGTCAATGGCTACACCTTC.

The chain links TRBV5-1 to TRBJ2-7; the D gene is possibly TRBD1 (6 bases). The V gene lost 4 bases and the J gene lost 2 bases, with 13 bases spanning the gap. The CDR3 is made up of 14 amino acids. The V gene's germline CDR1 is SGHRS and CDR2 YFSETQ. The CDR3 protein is CASSVQGSAYEQYF. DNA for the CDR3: TGCGCCAGCAGCGTTCAGGGGTCTGCCTACGAGCAGTACTTC.

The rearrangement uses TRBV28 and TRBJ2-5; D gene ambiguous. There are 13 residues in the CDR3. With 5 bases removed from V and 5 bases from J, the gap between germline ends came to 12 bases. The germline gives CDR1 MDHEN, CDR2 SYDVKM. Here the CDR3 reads CASSRGAVETQYF. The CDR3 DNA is TGTGCCAGCAGTCGCGGTGCGGTGGAGACCCAGTACTTC.

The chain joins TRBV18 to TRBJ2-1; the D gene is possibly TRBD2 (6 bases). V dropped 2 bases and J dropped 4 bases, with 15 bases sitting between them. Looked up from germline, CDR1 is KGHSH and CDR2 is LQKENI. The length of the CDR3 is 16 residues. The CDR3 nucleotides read TGTGCCAGCTCACCAGGGACTCCCGGGCAGTACAATGAGCAGTTCTTC. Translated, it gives CASSPGTPGQYNEQFF.

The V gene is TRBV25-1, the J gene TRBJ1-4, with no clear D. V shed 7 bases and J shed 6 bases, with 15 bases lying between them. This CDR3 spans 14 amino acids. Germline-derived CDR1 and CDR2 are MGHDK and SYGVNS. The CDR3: CASNGVTDHEKLFF. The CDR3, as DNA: TGTGCCAGCAACGGGGTTACCGACCATGAAAAACTGTTTTTT.

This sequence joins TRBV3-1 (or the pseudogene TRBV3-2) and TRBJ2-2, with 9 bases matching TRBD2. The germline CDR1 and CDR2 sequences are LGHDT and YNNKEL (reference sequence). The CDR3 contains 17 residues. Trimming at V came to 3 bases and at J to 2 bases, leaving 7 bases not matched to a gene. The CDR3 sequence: CASSQRAGGLNTGELFF. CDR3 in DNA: TGTGCCAGCAGCCAGAGAGCGGGGGGCCTAAACACCGGGGAGCTGTTTTTT.

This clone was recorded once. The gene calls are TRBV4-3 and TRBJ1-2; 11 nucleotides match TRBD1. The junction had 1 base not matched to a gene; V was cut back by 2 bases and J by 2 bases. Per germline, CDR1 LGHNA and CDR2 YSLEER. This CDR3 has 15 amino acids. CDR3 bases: TGCGCCAGCAGCCAAAGGACAGGGGGCAACTATGGCTACACCTTC. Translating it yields CASSQRTGGNYGYTF.

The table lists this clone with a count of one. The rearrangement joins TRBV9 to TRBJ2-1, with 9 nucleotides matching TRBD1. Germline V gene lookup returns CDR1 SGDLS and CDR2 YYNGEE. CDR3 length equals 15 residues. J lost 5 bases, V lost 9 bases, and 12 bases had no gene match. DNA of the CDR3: TGTGCCACCATTATCCGGGACAGGGAACACAATGAGCAGTTCTTC. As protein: CATIIRDREHNEQFF.

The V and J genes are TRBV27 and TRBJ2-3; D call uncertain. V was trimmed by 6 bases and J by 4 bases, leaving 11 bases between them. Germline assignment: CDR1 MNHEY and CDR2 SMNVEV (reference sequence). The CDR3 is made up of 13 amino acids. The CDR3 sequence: CASSLNYADTQYF. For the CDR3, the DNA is TGTGCCAGCAGCCTAAACTACGCAGATACGCAGTATTTT.

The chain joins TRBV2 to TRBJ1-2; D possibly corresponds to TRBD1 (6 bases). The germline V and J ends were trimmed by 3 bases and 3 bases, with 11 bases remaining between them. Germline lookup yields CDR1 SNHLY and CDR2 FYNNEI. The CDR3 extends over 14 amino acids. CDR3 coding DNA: TGTGCCAGCAGTGACAGGGGCGTTGACTATGGCTACACCTTC. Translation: CASSDRGVDYGYTF.

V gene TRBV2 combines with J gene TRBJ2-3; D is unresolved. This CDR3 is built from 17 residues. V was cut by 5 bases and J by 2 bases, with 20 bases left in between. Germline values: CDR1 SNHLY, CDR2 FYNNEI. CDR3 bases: TGTGCCAGCAGTTACGAGGCGTTGGGTGCCTACACAGATACGCAGTATTTT. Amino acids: CASSYEALGAYTDTQYF.

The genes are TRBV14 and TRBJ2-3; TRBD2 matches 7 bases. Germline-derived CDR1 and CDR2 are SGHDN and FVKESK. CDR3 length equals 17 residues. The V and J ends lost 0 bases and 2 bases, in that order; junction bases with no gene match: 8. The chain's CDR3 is CASSQDLRGWPTDTQYF. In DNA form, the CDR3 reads TGTGCCAGCAGCCAAGATTTGCGGGGGTGGCCCACAGATACGCAGTATTTT.

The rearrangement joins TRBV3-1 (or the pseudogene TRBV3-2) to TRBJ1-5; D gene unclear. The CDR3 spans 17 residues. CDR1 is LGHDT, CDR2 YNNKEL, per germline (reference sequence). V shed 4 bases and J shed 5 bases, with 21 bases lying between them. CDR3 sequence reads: CASSPNPFHRADQPQHF. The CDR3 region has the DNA TGTGCCAGCAGCCCTAACCCCTTCCACAGAGCTGATCAGCCCCAGCATTTT.

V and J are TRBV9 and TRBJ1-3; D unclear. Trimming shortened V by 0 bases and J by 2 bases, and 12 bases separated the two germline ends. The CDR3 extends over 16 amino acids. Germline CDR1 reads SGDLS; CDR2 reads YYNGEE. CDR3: CASSVVAGVAGNTIYF. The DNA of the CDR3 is TGTGCCAGCAGCGTAGTGGCGGGCGTCGCTGGAAACACCATATATTTT.

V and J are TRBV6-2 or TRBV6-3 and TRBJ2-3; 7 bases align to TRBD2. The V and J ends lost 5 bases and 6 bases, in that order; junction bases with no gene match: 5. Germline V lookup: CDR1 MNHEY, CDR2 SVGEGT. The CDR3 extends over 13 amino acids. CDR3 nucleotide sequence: TGTGCCAGCAGTCGGGGGGTGAGGGATACGCAGTATTTT. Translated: CASSRGVRDTQYF.

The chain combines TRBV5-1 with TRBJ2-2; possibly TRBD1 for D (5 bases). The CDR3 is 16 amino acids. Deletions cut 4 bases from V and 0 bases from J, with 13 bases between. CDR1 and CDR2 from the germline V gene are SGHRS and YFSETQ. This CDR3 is CASSRQTSANTGELFF. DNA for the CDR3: TGCGCCAGCAGCCGACAGACAAGCGCGAACACCGGGGAGCTGTTTTTT.

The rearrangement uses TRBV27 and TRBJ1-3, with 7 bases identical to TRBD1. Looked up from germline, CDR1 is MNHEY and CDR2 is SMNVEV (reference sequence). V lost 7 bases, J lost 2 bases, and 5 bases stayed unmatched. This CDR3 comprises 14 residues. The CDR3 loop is CASKLTGAGNTIYF. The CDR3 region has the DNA TGTGCCAGCAAGCTAACAGGGGCTGGAAACACCATATATTTT.

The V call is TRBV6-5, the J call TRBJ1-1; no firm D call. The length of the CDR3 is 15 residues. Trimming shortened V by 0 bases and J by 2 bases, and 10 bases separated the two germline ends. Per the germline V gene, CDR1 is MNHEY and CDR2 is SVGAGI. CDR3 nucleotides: TGTGCCAGCAGTTACTCGACGAGGCTTAACACTGAAGCTTTCTTT. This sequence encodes CASSYSTRLNTEAFF.

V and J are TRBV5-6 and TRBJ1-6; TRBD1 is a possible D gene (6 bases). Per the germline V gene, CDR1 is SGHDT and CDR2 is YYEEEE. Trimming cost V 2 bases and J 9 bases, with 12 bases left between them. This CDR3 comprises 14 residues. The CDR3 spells CASSLVQGGSPLHF. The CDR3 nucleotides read TGTGCCAGCAGCTTAGTACAGGGCGGTTCACCCCTCCACTTT.

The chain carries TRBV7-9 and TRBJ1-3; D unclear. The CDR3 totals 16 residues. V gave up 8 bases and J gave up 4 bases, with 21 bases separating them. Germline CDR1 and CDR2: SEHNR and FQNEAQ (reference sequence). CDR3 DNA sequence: TGTGCCAGCTCTATTTCTCCCGGGGTGAGAGGAAACACCATATATTTT. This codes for CASSISPGVRGNTIYF.